The 28 T cell receptor beta chains below come from one sample, sequenced in a study of blood T cell repertoires in COVID-19. Profiling relied on immunoSEQ multiplex PCR, and the TCRdb table lists in-frame clones only, not all of them. The sample has roughly 98,000 clones, roughly 82% seen once. Sequencing was carried out using peripheral blood. These TCRs come from a man between 70 and 80 years old with active or convalescent COVID-19.

The chain has TRBV7-9 and TRBJ2-5; weak D call: TRBD2 (5 bases). The CDR3 has 14 residues. Germline V gene lookup returns CDR1 SEHNR and CDR2 FQNEAQ (reference sequence). V gave up 2 bases and J gave up 3 bases, with 10 bases separating them. CDR3 sequence: CASSLWEMEETQYF. The CDR3 bases are TGTGCCAGCAGCTTATGGGAGATGGAAGAGACCCAGTACTTC.

For this clone: This specimen includes other DNA sequences encoding the same CDR3. The chain employs TRBV5-1 and TRBJ1-1; D gene uncertain. CDR3 length equals 13 residues. V lost 0 bases, J lost 2 bases, and 5 bases lay in between. The V gene's germline CDR1 is SGHRS and CDR2 YFSETQ. DNA for the CDR3: TGCGCCAGCAGCTTGGACAGTAACACTGAAGCTTTCTTT. This translates into CASSLDSNTEAFF.

This chain joins TRBV6-1 and TRBJ2-7; D is unresolved. There are 12 residues in the CDR3. The germline V gene has CDR1 MNHNS and CDR2 SASEGT. Trimming removed 3 bases from V and 3 bases from J, with 6 bases in between. This CDR3 reads CASSENSYEQYF. The CDR3 DNA follows: TGTGCCAGCAGTGAGAATAGCTACGAGCAGTACTTC.

This chain links TRBV9 with TRBJ2-1; D ambiguous. Trimming pared 2 bases from V and 5 bases from J, leaving 11 bases between. CDR1 and CDR2 from the germline V gene are SGDLS and YYNGEE. The CDR3 consists of 14 residues. The DNA for the CDR3 is TGTGCCAGCAGCGTTGCAACAGAAAACAATGAGCAGTTCTTC. As protein: CASSVATENNEQFF.

This clone was observed once. This chain uses TRBV12-5 with TRBJ2-3, with 9 bases identical to TRBD2. V trimming: 2 bases; J trimming: 6 bases; junction bases outside the gene matches: 9. Germline V gives CDR1 LGHNT, CDR2 FRNRAP. This CDR3 comprises 16 residues. This CDR3 is CASGLTAGGLGDTQYF. CDR3 nucleotide sequence: TGTGCTAGTGGTTTGACAGCGGGGGGCCTCGGGGATACGCAGTATTTT.

The chain has TRBV27 and TRBJ1-2; D perhaps matches TRBD1 (5 bases). V was pared by 8 bases and J by 7 bases, with 20 bases between. CDR3 length: 14 residues. CDR1 and CDR2 (germline): MNHEY, SMNVEV (reference sequence). CDR3 region: CASSRGPQVPGYTF. The CDR3 DNA reads as TGTGCCAGCTCAAGGGGCCCCCAGGTCCCTGGCTACACCTTC.

V and J are TRBV5-1 and TRBJ2-3, with D possibly TRBD1 on 6 matching bases. There are 16 residues in the CDR3. V lost 2 bases and J lost 1, with 14 bases in between. The germline gives CDR1 SGHRS, CDR2 YFSETQ. The CDR3 DNA follows: TGCGCCAGCAGCTTCCCCAGGGGAGTGGGCACAGATACGCAGTATTTT. Its translation is CASSFPRGVGTDTQYF.

The chain carries TRBV11-1 and TRBJ1-1, with D possibly matching TRBD1 (6 bases). The CDR3 spans 15 residues. Germline V lookup: CDR1 SGHAT, CDR2 FQDESV (reference sequence). V lost 7 bases, J lost 0 bases, and 15 bases lay in between. CDR3 sequence (DNA): TGTGCCAGCAACTTGGACAGAGACGTGAACACTGAAGCTTTCTTT. Protein: CASNLDRDVNTEAFF.

The gene calls are TRBV11-2 and TRBJ2-1; 9 bases match TRBD2. Germline loops: CDR1 SGHAT, CDR2 FQNNGV. J lost 6 bases, V lost 1 base, and 4 bases had no gene match. The CDR3 consists of 15 residues. CDR3 coding DNA: TGTGCCAGCAGCTTAGGCGGGGGGGCTCGCAATGAGCAGTTCTTC. Translated, it gives CASSLGGGARNEQFF.

This chain uses TRBV7-9 with TRBJ1-3; unclear D gene. The V gene lost 3 bases and the J gene lost 0 bases, with 9 bases spanning the gap. Germline V gives CDR1 SEHNR, CDR2 FQNEAQ (reference sequence). The CDR3 consists of 15 residues. For the CDR3, the DNA is TGTGCCAGCAGCTTCCACAGATTCTCTGGAAACACCATATATTTT. Its protein is CASSFHRFSGNTIYF.

This sequence joins TRBV15 and TRBJ2-4, with a tentative D call TRBD2 (7 bases). The V gene's germline CDR1 is LNHNV and CDR2 YYDKDF (reference sequence). CDR3 length: 15 residues. V shed 1 base and J shed 3 bases, with 10 bases lying between them. In DNA form, the CDR3 reads TGTGCCACCAGCAGAGGGGGGGGCGGCAAAAACATTCAGTACTTC. This gives the protein CATSRGGGGKNIQYF.

CDR3 loop: CASSRGLAGGETQYF. The CDR3 nucleotides are TGTGCCAGCAGCCGCGGACTAGCGGGGGGGGAGACCCAGTACTTC. The J gene is TRBJ2-5, the V gene TRBV11-2, with 15 bases matching TRBD2. The CDR3 is made up of 15 amino acids. V lost 5 bases and J lost 5; bases outside the gene matches: 3. CDR1 and CDR2 from the germline V gene are SGHAT and FQNNGV.

The V gene is TRBV7-9, the J gene TRBJ1-1, with 8 positions matching TRBD1. This CDR3 is built from 13 residues. Germline V gene sequence: CDR1 SEHNR, CDR2 FQNEAQ (reference sequence). The V gene end was trimmed by 5 bases and the J gene end by 8 bases; junction bases not matched to a gene: 7. In DNA form, the CDR3 reads TGTGCCAGCAGCCTACAGGGGGACAGGGAAGCTTTCTTT. Translated: CASSLQGDREAFF.

The chain carries TRBV4-3 and TRBJ1-2; D is possibly TRBD1 (6 bases). V was pared by 4 bases and J by 0 bases, with 15 bases between. Germline assignment: CDR1 LGHNA and CDR2 YSLEER. CDR3 size: 16 residues. This chain's CDR3 is CASSPWAEGANYGYTF. Here the CDR3 DNA reads TGCGCCAGCAGCCCATGGGCCGAGGGGGCTAACTATGGCTACACCTTC.

In DNA form, the CDR3 reads TGTGCCAGCAGCTTGGCCGGACTGCGTCTGGTCTACAATGAGCAGTTCTTC. Amino acids: CASSLAGLRLVYNEQFF. V is TRBV5-6 and J is TRBJ2-1, with D possibly being TRBD2 (5 bases). This CDR3 comprises 17 residues. Between the trimmed V and J ends, which lost 0 bases and 3 bases, there was a span of 16 bases. CDR1 is SGHDT, CDR2 YYEEEE, per germline.

The sample holds a few counts of this clone. The gene calls are TRBV7-9 and TRBJ1-2; D uncertain. Germline lookup yields CDR1 SEHNR and CDR2 FQNEAQ (reference sequence). The CDR3 extends over 14 amino acids. V lost 4 bases to trimming and J lost 3 bases, with 12 bases between them. CDR3 loop: CASSYGDMHYGYTF. The CDR3 coding sequence is TGTGCCAGCAGCTATGGTGACATGCACTATGGCTACACCTTC.

The rearrangement uses TRBV3-1 (or the pseudogene TRBV3-2) and TRBJ2-5, with TRBD2 identical over 7 bases. The CDR3 runs to 15 residues. Trimming at V came to 4 bases and at J to 7 bases, leaving 12 bases not matched to a gene. Germline CDR1 and CDR2: LGHDT and YNNKEL (reference sequence). CDR3 protein: CASSRWDYSGPTQYF. DNA for the CDR3: TGTGCCAGCAGCCGCTGGGACTACTCGGGGCCGACCCAGTACTTC.

This chain connects TRBV7-8 to TRBJ2-7; D call uncertain. In germline, CDR1 is SGHVS, CDR2 FQNEAQ. V was pared by 2 bases and J by 7 bases, with 18 bases between. There are 15 residues in the CDR3. The CDR3 is CASSLSRSPVGEQYF. The CDR3, as DNA: TGTGCCAGCAGCTTAAGTCGGAGTCCCGTCGGGGAGCAGTACTTC.

The genes are TRBV12-5 and TRBJ1-5, with 8 bases identical to TRBD1. CDR1 is LGHNT and CDR2 is FRNRAP in the germline V gene. J lost 4 bases, V lost 2 bases, and 7 bases had no gene match. The CDR3 covers 16 residues. The CDR3 region is CASGLLQGAWNQPQHF. Here the CDR3 DNA reads TGTGCTAGTGGTTTGCTGCAGGGGGCCTGGAATCAGCCCCAGCATTTT.

The J gene is TRBJ1-1, the V gene TRBV11-2, with D possibly TRBD1 on 5 matching bases. There are 14 residues in the CDR3. V dropped 1 base and J dropped 5 bases, with 11 bases sitting between them. CDR1 and CDR2 from the germline V gene are SGHAT and FQNNGV. DNA of the CDR3: TGTGCCAGCAGCTTAGGCGGGGGTTGGACTGAAGCTTTCTTT. This sequence encodes CASSLGGGWTEAFF.

V and J are TRBV7-9 and TRBJ1-4; possibly TRBD1 for D (6 bases). Germline V CDR1 and CDR2: SEHNR, FQNEAQ (reference sequence). The CDR3 has 13 amino acids. V lost 5 bases and J 12 bases, leaving 16 bases between the germline ends. The CDR3 sequence is CASSAQGQGELFF. The CDR3 DNA reads TGTGCCAGCAGCGCCCAGGGGCAGGGAGAACTGTTTTTT.

V is TRBV4-2 and J is TRBJ2-1; D unresolved. Per the germline V gene, CDR1 is LGHNA and CDR2 is YNFKEQ. The CDR3 spans 15 residues. Trimming removed 0 bases at V and 0 bases at J, with 6 bases between. The CDR3 bases are TGTGCCAGCAGCCAAGATTCGAGCTCCTACAATGAGCAGTTCTTC. As protein: CASSQDSSSYNEQFF.

This clone was observed a single time. CDR3 nucleotide sequence: TGTGCCAGCAGCCAAGGACTAGCGGGGGCCCCTAGCACAGATACGCAGTATTTT. It specifies CASSQGLAGAPSTDTQYF. This chain joins TRBV7-9 and TRBJ2-3; TRBD2 agrees at 13 bases. The CDR3 spans 18 residues. The V gene's germline CDR1 is SEHNR and CDR2 FQNEAQ (reference sequence). Germline trimming cut 5 bases from V and 0 bases from J; bases unmatched to any gene: 8. The whole variable domain, filled in from reference TRBV7-9 and TRBJ2-3, reads DTGVSQNPRHKITKRGQNVTFRCDPISEHNRLYWYRQTLGQGPEFLTYFQNEAQLEKSRLLSDRFSAERPKGSFSTLEIQRTEQGDSAMYLCASSQGLAGAPSTDTQYFGPGTRLTVL.

The chain recombines TRBV5-6 with TRBJ2-7; TRBD2 aligns across 14 bases. In germline, CDR1 is SGHDT, CDR2 YYEEEE. This CDR3 region has 16 residues. The J segment lost 3 bases and the V segment lost 0 bases, leaving 2 bases of the junction unmatched. CDR3 loop: CASSLGLAGGYYEQYF. CDR3 DNA: TGTGCCAGCAGCTTGGGACTAGCGGGGGGGTACTACGAGCAGTACTTC.

The rearrangement uses TRBV7-9 and TRBJ1-1; D is perhaps TRBD1 (6 bases). V was trimmed by 5 bases and J by 5 bases, leaving 15 bases between them. Per the germline V gene, CDR1 is SEHNR and CDR2 is FQNEAQ (reference sequence). The CDR3 runs 14 residues. Here the CDR3 reads CASSTYSGDTEAFF. As DNA, the CDR3 is TGTGCCAGCAGCACCTATTCAGGGGATACTGAAGCTTTCTTT. The full variable domain, completed using reference TRBV7-9 and TRBJ1-1, is DTGVSQNPRHKITKRGQNVTFRCDPISEHNRLYWYRQTLGQGPEFLTYFQNEAQLEKSRLLSDRFSAERPKGSFSTLEIQRTEQGDSAMYLCASSTYSGDTEAFFGQGTRLTVV.

This chain uses TRBV4-2 with TRBJ2-7; D perhaps matches TRBD2 (5 bases). V was clipped by 1 base and J by 0 bases, with 16 bases between them. The CDR3 loop spans 17 amino acids. Germline loops: CDR1 LGHNA, CDR2 YNFKEQ. DNA of the CDR3: TGTGCCAGCAGCCAAGGGGTGGCGGGCCCAAGCTCCTACGAGCAGTACTTC. This codes for CASSQGVAGPSSYEQYF.

This rearrangement joins TRBV10-3 to TRBJ2-7; 7 nucleotides line up with TRBD2. Looked up from germline, CDR1 is ENHRY and CDR2 is SYGVKD. J gave up 1 base and V 6 bases, and 12 bases lay outside the gene matches. The CDR3 consists of 16 residues. The CDR3 reads CAISSSGGKVSYEQYF. The CDR3 region has the DNA TGTGCCATCAGCTCCTCCGGGGGGAAGGTTTCCTACGAGCAGTACTTC.

The chain carries TRBV5-4 and TRBJ2-1, with 14 bases matching TRBD2. The CDR3 totals 14 residues. Germline CDR1 reads SGHNT; CDR2 reads YYREEE (reference sequence). V shed 0 bases and J 14 bases; nucleotides not matched to a gene: 4. CDR3 nucleotides: TGTGCCAGCAGCTTGGGGCGGACTAGCGGGGGGAAGTTCTTC. This sequence encodes CASSLGRTSGGKFF.